The entry below gives a single T cell receptor (beta chain) sequence along with its context. V lost 1 base and J 0 bases, leaving 14 bases between the germline ends. The CDR3 runs 18 residues. Germline V lookup: CDR1 SGHRS, CDR2 YFSETQ. These data originate in a study of blood T cell repertoires in COVID-19. Study-level background: The cDNA or gDNA used as material had been derived from T cells, B-cell-depleted T cells, or PBMCs.

Original processing methods: The authors estimated nucleated cell counts from reference gene primer amplification. TCRdb keeps only in-frame clones here, not all; method: immunoSEQ multiplex PCR. That table supplies the V and J calls and clone size; D and trimming were determined from the DNA. The sample holds about 180,000 clones, around 85% seen once. Seattle patient enrollment occurred during active infection, with longitudinal follow-up thereafter. The sequence was collected from an older man with COVID-19, enrolled during active disease. V and J are TRBV5-1 and TRBJ1-6; no clear D gene. The specimen was peripheral blood. The CDR3 spells CASSLYPGSSSYNSPLHF. For the CDR3, the DNA is TGCGCCAGCAGCTTGTACCCCGGGAGTTCCTCCTATAATTCACCCCTCCACTTT.